The next 29 T cell receptor beta chains were all read from a single sample in a study of T-cell reconstitution after alpha-beta-depleted transplantation in children. Unique molecular identifiers were built into the TCRbeta library. Each CDR3 protein is one row after TCRdb ran MiXCR on the PCR reads. The sample records a few hundred thousand distinct CDR3 sequences, 27% being singletons. The input for sequencing was PBMCs, taken before TCRalphabeta/CD19-depleted stem cell transplant. The receptor set was obtained from a boy in the first two years of life with Wiskott-Aldrich syndrome, due to receive a stem cell transplant.

This clonotype was observed a few times. V gene TRBV20-1 combines with J gene TRBJ2-1, with a weak D call TRBD2 (5 bases). CDR1 and CDR2 (germline): DFQATT, SNEGSKA (reference sequence). The CDR3 is made up of 14 amino acids. Trimming took off 8 bases at V and 8 bases at J, with 22 bases between the two ends. For the CDR3, the DNA is TGCAGTTTTCCCCCTAGAGCGGATTTCCATGAGCAGTTCTTC. Its protein is CSFPPRADFHEQFF.

This clonotype was counted a few times. The chain combines TRBV24-1 with TRBJ2-1; D unclear. The V end was cut by 6 bases, the J end by 1 base, with 18 bases between. This CDR3 comprises 17 residues. The germline CDR1 and CDR2 sequences are KGHDR and SFDVKD. CDR3 in amino acids: CATSPPNHNPSYNEQFF. CDR3 in DNA: TGTGCCACCAGTCCCCCGAACCATAACCCTTCCTACAATGAGCAGTTCTTC.

A few counts support this clonotype. V is TRBV9 and J is TRBJ2-1; 7 nucleotides line up with TRBD2. V lost 0 bases, J lost 0 bases, and 15 bases stayed unmatched. CDR1 is SGDLS and CDR2 is YYNGEE in the germline V gene. The CDR3 is 20 residues long. The CDR3 DNA follows: TGTGCCAGCAGCGTAGGGCCTAGCGGAAGTCTTTGGAGCTCCTACAATGAGCAGTTCTTC. It is translated as CASSVGPSGSLWSSYNEQFF.

There are a few counts of this clonotype. The chain is built from TRBV20-1 and TRBJ1-2, with a weak D call TRBD1 (5 bases). The CDR3 contains 12 residues. V was trimmed by 2 bases and J by 8 bases, leaving 12 bases between them. Looked up from germline, CDR1 is DFQATT and CDR2 is SNEGSKA (reference sequence). In DNA, the CDR3 is TGCAGTGCTAGAAGACAGATGGAGGGCTACACCTTC. Translation: CSARRQMEGYTF.

This clonotype was detected only a few times. The rearrangement joins TRBV5-5 to TRBJ2-2, with D possibly being TRBD1 (7 bases). Trimming took off 1 base at V and 6 bases at J, with 16 bases between the two ends. From germline, CDR1 is SGHKS and CDR2 YYEKEE (reference sequence). The length of the CDR3 is 16 residues. The CDR3 spells CASSLPPGGFAGELFF. The CDR3 DNA is TGTGCCAGCAGCTTGCCGCCAGGGGGGTTTGCCGGGGAGCTGTTTTTT.

This clonotype is a singleton in its sample. J is TRBJ2-7 and V is TRBV7-6; D is possibly TRBD2 (6 bases). V was clipped by 5 bases and J by 1 base, with 15 bases between them. This CDR3 contains 15 residues. Germline V gives CDR1 SGHVS, CDR2 FNYEAQ. The CDR3 loop is CASSIRGELSYEQYF. The CDR3 DNA follows: TGTGCCAGCAGCATACGCGGGGAGTTGTCCTACGAGCAGTACTTC.

The chain couples TRBV2 to TRBJ1-2; D not resolved. The V and J ends lost 5 bases and 4 bases respectively, with 14 bases between them. The germline V gene encodes CDR1 SNHLY and CDR2 FYNNEI. This CDR3 spans 14 amino acids. The CDR3: CASSLDRTTYGYTF. The CDR3 DNA is TGTGCCAGCAGTCTGGATCGAACTACCTATGGCTACACCTTC.

This clonotype was detected only a few times. The chain uses TRBV5-5 and TRBJ1-2, with a tentative D call TRBD1 (5 bases). The CDR3 has 13 residues. The germline gives CDR1 SGHKS, CDR2 YYEKEE (reference sequence). Between the trimmed V and J ends, which lost 4 bases and 5 bases, there was a span of 12 bases. Here the CDR3 reads CASSGGTVYGYTF. CDR3 in DNA: TGTGCCAGCAGCGGCGGGACCGTATATGGCTACACCTTC.

This clonotype showed up just a few times. The rearrangement joins TRBV29-1 to TRBJ2-1; 14 bases are a match to TRBD2. V lost 1 base and J lost 6; bases outside the gene matches: 8. CDR3 length: 17 residues. In germline, CDR1 is SQVTM, CDR2 ANQGSEA. CDR3 amino acids: CSVEAPGTSGSLNEQFF. The CDR3 DNA reads TGCAGCGTTGAAGCCCCTGGGACTAGCGGGAGTCTCAATGAGCAGTTCTTC.

V and J are TRBV28 and TRBJ2-1, with 10 bases matching TRBD2. The germline V gene has CDR1 MDHEN and CDR2 SYDVKM. The CDR3 is 16 residues long. J was trimmed by 5 bases and V by 5 bases; bases with no gene match: 9. The CDR3, as DNA: TGTGCCAGCAGTAAGAAGCGGGAGGGCCGACACAATGAGCAGTTCTTC. Translating it yields CASSKKREGRHNEQFF.

This clonotype has only one observation. This CDR3 is CSAPSGRARNEQFF. CDR3 nucleotides: TGCAGTGCTCCGAGCGGGAGGGCGCGGAATGAGCAGTTCTTC. V gene TRBV20-1 combines with J gene TRBJ2-1; 10 nucleotides match TRBD2. The CDR3 sequence is 14 residues long. The trim removed 5 bases at V and 7 bases at J, leaving 8 bases unmatched. CDR1 DFQATT and CDR2 SNEGSKA come from the germline V gene (reference sequence).

This clonotype was detected many times. The chain couples TRBV27 to TRBJ2-1; 10 bases align to TRBD2. Germline loops: CDR1 MNHEY, CDR2 SMNVEV (reference sequence). The V and J ends lost 6 bases and 4 bases, in that order; junction bases with no gene match: 3. This CDR3 contains 14 residues. The CDR3 nucleotides read TGTGCCAGCAGCCTAGCGGGAGAGTACAATGAGCAGTTCTTC. Its protein is CASSLAGEYNEQFF.

V gene TRBV27 combines with J gene TRBJ2-3; D not resolved. The germline V gene encodes CDR1 MNHEY and CDR2 SMNVEV (reference sequence). Trimming shortened V by 7 bases and J by 0 bases, and 17 bases separated the two germline ends. The CDR3 consists of 16 residues. CDR3: CASNIHKGSSTDTQYF. As DNA, the CDR3 is TGTGCCAGCAACATTCATAAGGGCTCTAGCACAGATACGCAGTATTTT.

This clonotype was observed a few times. The chain uses TRBV5-1 and TRBJ2-1; 7 bases match TRBD2. Germline values: CDR1 SGHRS, CDR2 YFSETQ. The CDR3 totals 15 residues. V lost 1 base to trimming and J lost 10 bases; unmatched junction nucleotides: 11. The CDR3, as DNA: TGCGCCAGCAGCTTGTCAGGACTAGACGACTCGGAGCAGTTCTTC. This gives the protein CASSLSGLDDSEQFF.

This clonotype was counted a few times. The chain carries TRBV27 and TRBJ2-5, with 7 bases lining up with TRBD2. With V trimmed by 5 bases and J by 5 bases, 8 bases remained unmatched. The CDR3 extends over 14 amino acids. CDR1 and CDR2 (germline): MNHEY, SMNVEV (reference sequence). The CDR3 nucleotides read TGTGCCAGCAGTATCGCGGGAGCTCGGGAGACCCAGTACTTC. It yields the protein CASSIAGARETQYF.

The genes are TRBV12-3 or TRBV12-4 and TRBJ2-7, with TRBD2 matching 8 bases. The trim removed 5 bases at V and 7 bases at J, leaving 13 bases unmatched. This CDR3 spans 15 amino acids. The CDR3 spells CASSHPGAGAWEQYF. The CDR3 DNA follows: TGTGCCAGCAGTCACCCCGGAGCGGGAGCTTGGGAGCAGTACTTC.

The chain joins TRBV21-1 to TRBJ2-3; the D call TRBD2 from the table was never checked on the DNA. TRBV21-1 is reported as a pseudogene. There are 21 residues in the CDR3. The CDR3 is CASSRIGATSGRDSNTDTQYF. In nucleotides, the CDR3 is TGTGCCAGCAGCAGGATTGGGGCTACTAGCGGGAGGGACTCTAACACAGATACGCAGTATTTT.

V gene TRBV5-1 combines with J gene TRBJ2-1; 12 positions agree with TRBD2. J lost 8 bases, V lost 1 base, and 4 bases had no gene match. The CDR3 is 15 residues long. Looked up from germline, CDR1 is SGHRS and CDR2 is YFSETQ. The CDR3 loop reads CASSLLAGGVHEQFF. CDR3 bases: TGCGCCAGCAGCTTGCTAGCGGGAGGGGTCCATGAGCAGTTCTTC.

The rearrangement links TRBV6-1 to TRBJ2-7; D gene ambiguous. CDR3 length: 14 amino acids. V was cut by 7 bases and J by 0 bases, with 13 bases left in between. The germline V gene encodes CDR1 MNHNS and CDR2 SASEGT. The CDR3 loop is CASMGSRSSYEQYF. CDR3 bases: TGTGCCAGCATGGGATCTAGAAGCTCCTACGAGCAGTACTTC.

V and J are TRBV7-3 and TRBJ2-2, with no clear D. Germline assignment: CDR1 SGHTA and CDR2 FQGTGA. Between the trimmed V and J ends, which lost 5 bases and 4 bases, there was a span of 14 bases. This CDR3 contains 15 residues. For the CDR3, the DNA is TGTGCCAGCAGCGTGAGACCCGATCTCACCGGGGAGCTGTTTTTT. It specifies CASSVRPDLTGELFF.

This chain uses TRBV12-3 or TRBV12-4 with TRBJ2-1; 10 bases agree with TRBD1. The V and J ends lost 5 bases and 8 bases, in that order; junction bases with no gene match: 6. The CDR3 sequence is 14 residues long. CDR3 sequence reads: CASSTRQGADEQFF. The CDR3 region has the DNA TGTGCCAGCAGTACCAGACAGGGGGCGGATGAGCAGTTCTTC.

The chain links TRBV5-1 to TRBJ2-5, with no clear D. The CDR3 runs to 14 residues. V dropped 2 bases and J dropped 2 bases, with 10 bases sitting between them. Germline V gene lookup returns CDR1 SGHRS and CDR2 YFSETQ. The CDR3 reads CASSFKQIQETQYF. DNA for the CDR3: TGCGCCAGCAGCTTCAAACAGATTCAAGAGACCCAGTACTTC.

The chain links TRBV7-8 to TRBJ1-5; perhaps TRBD1 as D (6 bases). The CDR3 is made up of 14 amino acids. Trimming left V 7 bases short and J 4 bases short, with 14 bases between. Germline lookup yields CDR1 SGHVS and CDR2 FQNEAQ. CDR3 loop: CASTRGGSNQPQHF. CDR3 DNA sequence: TGTGCCAGCACCCGAGGGGGATCTAATCAGCCCCAGCATTTT.

This clonotype was recorded a few times. The gene calls are TRBV5-1 and TRBJ2-2; 8 nucleotides agree with TRBD2. Trimming removed 4 bases from V and 0 bases from J; junction bases left unmatched: 5. The CDR3 spans 16 residues. Germline lookup yields CDR1 SGHRS and CDR2 YFSETQ. The CDR3 DNA sequence: TGCGCCAGCAGCCCTTTAGCGGGACCGAACACCGGGGAGCTGTTTTTT. It encodes CASSPLAGPNTGELFF.

This chain uses TRBV5-1 with TRBJ1-1; TRBD1 aligns across 7 bases. V was clipped by 3 bases and J by 10 bases; unmatched bases: 12. Germline V gene sequence: CDR1 SGHRS, CDR2 YFSETQ. This CDR3 spans 14 amino acids. CDR3 nucleotide sequence: TGCGCCAGCAGCTGGGACGAGACAGGGCGAGCAGCTTTCTTT. This translates into CASSWDETGRAAFF.

Only a few counts were recorded for this clonotype. In DNA, the CDR3 is TGCGCCAGCAGCCAGGTGGGGGTCTATGAGCAGTTCTTC. It codes for CASSQVGVYEQFF. J is TRBJ2-1 and V is TRBV5-1; D may correspond to TRBD1 or TRBD2 (5 bases each). V lost 4 bases and J 8 bases, leaving 13 bases between the germline ends. From germline, CDR1 is SGHRS and CDR2 YFSETQ. The CDR3 covers 13 residues.

The V gene is TRBV2, the J gene TRBJ1-4; the D is unclear. The V end was cut by 1 base, the J end by 0 bases, with 6 bases between. The length of the CDR3 is 15 residues. Germline assignment: CDR1 SNHLY and CDR2 FYNNEI. This chain's CDR3 is CASSEGRSTNEKLFF. CDR3 in DNA: TGTGCCAGCAGTGAAGGACGGTCAACTAATGAAAAACTGTTTTTT.

The chain combines TRBV12-3 or TRBV12-4 with TRBJ1-5; D gene unclear. CDR3 length: 15 residues. V lost 4 bases to trimming and J lost 6 bases, with 16 bases between them. The CDR3 bases are TGTGCCAGCAGTTGGCCACGGGGAAGGAGTCAGCCCCAGCATTTT. This encodes CASSWPRGRSQPQHF.

The table lists this clonotype with a few counts. The V call is TRBV6-5, the J call TRBJ2-5; 7 positions match TRBD1. This CDR3 has 16 amino acids. Germline assignment: CDR1 MNHEY and CDR2 SVGAGI. J lost 2 bases, V lost 2 bases, and 8 bases had no gene match. The CDR3 here is CASSYKPPTGQETQYF. CDR3 sequence (DNA): TGTGCCAGCAGTTACAAGCCCCCGACAGGGCAAGAGACCCAGTACTTC.